This T cell receptor (beta chain) was recovered during a study of T-cell reconstitution after alpha-beta-depleted transplantation in children. Study conclusions and caveats: Roughly two months post-transplant, alpha-beta T cells reportedly originated from several hundred graft clones that had expanded. Hyperexpanded clones declined; after one year, newly produced T cells mostly supplied diversity. TCRbeta diversity was high at day 60 in some patients (a result of surviving recipient T cells and thymic progenitors).

The CDR3 sequence is 16 residues long. The V end was cut by 4 bases, the J end by 0 bases, with 15 bases between. In germline, CDR1 is SGHRS, CDR2 YFSETQ. It was with unique molecular identifiers that the TCRbeta library was prepared. TCRdb fed the PCR reads into MiXCR, producing one record per CDR3 protein. The sample contains around 600,000 distinct CDR3 sequences, about 21% of which appear only once. A word on this clonotype: The antigen is undetermined.

This sequence joins TRBV5-1 and TRBJ2-3; D is uncertain. The source of this sequence is a boy younger than two who had a stem cell transplant for acute myeloid leukemia, so the T cells may come from the graft donor. This specimen was PBMCs, mostly from graft donor cells, taken 360 days after TCRalphabeta/CD19-depleted stem cell transplant. The CDR3: CASSQAWDPSTDTQYF. The CDR3 DNA sequence: TGCGCCAGCAGCCAAGCGTGGGATCCTAGCACAGATACGCAGTATTTT.